This TCR beta chain was recovered during a study of T-cell reconstitution after alpha-beta-depleted transplantation in children. Preparation of the TCRbeta library used unique molecular identifiers. TCRdb re-called the PCR reads with MiXCR, one entry per CDR3 protein. The sample consists of around 370,000 distinct CDR3 sequences, about a tenth of them appearing once. The CDR3 sequence is 15 residues long. Per germline, CDR1 SGHVS and CDR2 FNYEAQ. V lost 1 base and J lost 5, with 12 bases in between. J is TRBJ1-5 and V is TRBV7-6, with a possible D match to TRBD1 (5 bases). Source: PBMCs from the stem cell graft donor, taken from the stem cell graft. The sequence came from a human donor who donated a stem cell graft to a child with acute lymphoblastic leukemia. Here the CDR3 DNA reads TGTGCCAGCAGCTTAGGGGCGAGGGGAGATCAGCCCCAGCATTTT. It encodes CASSLGARGDQPQHF.